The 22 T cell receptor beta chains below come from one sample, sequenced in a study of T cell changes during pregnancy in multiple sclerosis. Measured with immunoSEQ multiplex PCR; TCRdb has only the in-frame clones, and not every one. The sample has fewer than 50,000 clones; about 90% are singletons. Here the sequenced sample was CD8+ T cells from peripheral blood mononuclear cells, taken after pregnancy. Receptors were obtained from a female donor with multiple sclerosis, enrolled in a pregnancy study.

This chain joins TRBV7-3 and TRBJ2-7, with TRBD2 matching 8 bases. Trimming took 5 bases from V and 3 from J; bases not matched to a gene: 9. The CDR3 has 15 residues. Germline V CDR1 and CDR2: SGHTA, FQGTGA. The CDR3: CASSPAGSGGYEQYF. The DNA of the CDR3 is TGTGCCAGCAGCCCAGCCGGCAGCGGGGGCTACGAGCAGTACTTC.

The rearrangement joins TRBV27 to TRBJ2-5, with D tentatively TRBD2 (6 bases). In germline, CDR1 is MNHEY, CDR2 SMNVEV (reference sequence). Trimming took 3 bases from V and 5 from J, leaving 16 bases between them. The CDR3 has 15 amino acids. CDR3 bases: TGTGCCAGCAGTTTCGGGGGTACCAGTCGGGAGACCCAGTACTTC. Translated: CASSFGGTSRETQYF.

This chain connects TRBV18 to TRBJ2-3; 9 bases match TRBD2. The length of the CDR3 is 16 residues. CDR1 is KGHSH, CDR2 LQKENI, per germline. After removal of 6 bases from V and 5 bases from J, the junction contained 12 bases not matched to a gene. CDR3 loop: CASSPYGGGAGDTQYF. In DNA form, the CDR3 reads TGTGCCAGCTCCCCTTACGGCGGGGGGGCTGGAGATACGCAGTATTTT.

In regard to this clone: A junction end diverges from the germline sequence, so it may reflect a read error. CDR3 sequence reads: CASTPGGLGNGELFF. Here the CDR3 DNA reads TGTGCTAGCACCCCGGGGGGATTGGGGAACGGGGAGCTGTTTTTT. The V gene is TRBV7-7, the J gene TRBJ2-2; TRBD2 aligns across 7 bases. From germline, CDR1 is SSHAT and CDR2 FNYEAQ (reference sequence). The CDR3 totals 15 residues.

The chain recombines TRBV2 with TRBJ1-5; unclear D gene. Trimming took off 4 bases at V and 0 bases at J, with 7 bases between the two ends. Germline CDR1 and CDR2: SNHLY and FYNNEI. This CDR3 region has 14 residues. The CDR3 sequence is CASSVPDSNQPQHF. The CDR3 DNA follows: TGTGCCAGCAGTGTACCAGATAGCAATCAGCCCCAGCATTTT.

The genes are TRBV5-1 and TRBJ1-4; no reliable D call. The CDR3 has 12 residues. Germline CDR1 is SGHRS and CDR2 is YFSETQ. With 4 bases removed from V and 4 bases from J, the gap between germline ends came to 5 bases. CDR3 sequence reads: CASSPNNEKLFF. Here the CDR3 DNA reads TGCGCCAGCAGCCCTAATAATGAAAAACTGTTTTTT.

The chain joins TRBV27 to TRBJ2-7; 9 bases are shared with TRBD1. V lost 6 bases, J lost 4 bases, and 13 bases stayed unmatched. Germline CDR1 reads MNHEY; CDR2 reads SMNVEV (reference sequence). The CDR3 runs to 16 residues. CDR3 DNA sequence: TGTGCCAGCAGCCTATCCGGACAGGGGATCACGTACGAGCAGTACTTC. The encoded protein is CASSLSGQGITYEQYF.

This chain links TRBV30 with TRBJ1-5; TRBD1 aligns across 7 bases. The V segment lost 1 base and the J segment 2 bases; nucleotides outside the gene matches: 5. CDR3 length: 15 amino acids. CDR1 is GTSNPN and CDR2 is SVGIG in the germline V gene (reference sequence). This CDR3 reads CAWSDVGQGNQPQHF. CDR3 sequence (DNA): TGTGCCTGGAGTGATGTAGGACAGGGCAATCAGCCCCAGCATTTT.

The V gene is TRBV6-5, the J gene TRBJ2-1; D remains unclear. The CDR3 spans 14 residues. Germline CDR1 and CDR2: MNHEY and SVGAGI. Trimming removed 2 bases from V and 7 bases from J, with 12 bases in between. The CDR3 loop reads CASSYGSLQNEQFF. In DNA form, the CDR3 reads TGTGCCAGCAGTTACGGGTCCTTACAGAATGAGCAGTTCTTC.

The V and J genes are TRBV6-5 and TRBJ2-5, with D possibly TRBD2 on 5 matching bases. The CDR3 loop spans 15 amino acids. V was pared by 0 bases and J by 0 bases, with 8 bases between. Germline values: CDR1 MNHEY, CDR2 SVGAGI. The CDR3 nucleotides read TGTGCCAGCAGTTACTCACCGGGATACCAAGAGACCCAGTACTTC. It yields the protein CASSYSPGYQETQYF.

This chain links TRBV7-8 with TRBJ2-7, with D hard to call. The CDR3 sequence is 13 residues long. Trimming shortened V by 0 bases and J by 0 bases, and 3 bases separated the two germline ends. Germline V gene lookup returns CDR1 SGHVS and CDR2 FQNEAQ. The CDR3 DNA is TGTGCCAGCAGCTTAGCCAACTCCTACGAGCAGTACTTC. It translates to CASSLANSYEQYF.

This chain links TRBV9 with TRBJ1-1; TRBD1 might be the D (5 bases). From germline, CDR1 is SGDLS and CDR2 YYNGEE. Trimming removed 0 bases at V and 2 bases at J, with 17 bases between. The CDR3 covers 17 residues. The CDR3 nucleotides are TGTGCCAGCAGCGTAGCCCTCGGTTGGGGCCGCAACACTGAAGCTTTCTTT. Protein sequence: CASSVALGWGRNTEAFF.

CDR3 region: CASSYSEGVHGYTF. Here the CDR3 DNA reads TGTGCCAGCAGTTACTCGGAAGGGGTACATGGCTACACCTTC. V is TRBV6-5 and J is TRBJ1-2, with a tentative D call TRBD1 (5 bases). CDR1 and CDR2 (germline): MNHEY, SVGAGI. V gave up 0 bases and J gave up 6 bases, with 11 bases separating them. CDR3 length: 14 residues.

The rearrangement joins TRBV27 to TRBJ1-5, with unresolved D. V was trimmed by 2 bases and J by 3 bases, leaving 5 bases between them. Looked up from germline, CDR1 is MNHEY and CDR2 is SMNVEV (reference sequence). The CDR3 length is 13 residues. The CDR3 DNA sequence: TGTGCCAGCAGTTTACAGTACAATCAGCCCCAGCATTTT. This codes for CASSLQYNQPQHF.

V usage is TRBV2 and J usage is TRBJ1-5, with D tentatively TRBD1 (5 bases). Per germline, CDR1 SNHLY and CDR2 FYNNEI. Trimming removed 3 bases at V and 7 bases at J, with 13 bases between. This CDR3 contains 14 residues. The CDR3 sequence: CASSDLGLGQPQHF. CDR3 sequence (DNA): TGTGCCAGCAGTGATCTGGGACTCGGACAGCCCCAGCATTTT. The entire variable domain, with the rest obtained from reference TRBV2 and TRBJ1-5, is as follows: EPEVTQTPSHQVTQMGQEVILRCVPISNHLYFYWYRQILGQKVEFLVSFYNNEISEKSEIFDDQFSVERPDGSNFTLKIRSTKLEDSAMYFCASSDLGLGQPQHFGDGTRLSIL.

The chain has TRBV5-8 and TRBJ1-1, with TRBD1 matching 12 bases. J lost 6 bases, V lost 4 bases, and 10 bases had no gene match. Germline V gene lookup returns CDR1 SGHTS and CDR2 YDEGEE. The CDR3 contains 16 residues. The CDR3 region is CASSTLPGQGAAEAFF. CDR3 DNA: TGTGCCAGCAGCACACTACCGGGACAGGGGGCTGCTGAAGCTTTCTTT.

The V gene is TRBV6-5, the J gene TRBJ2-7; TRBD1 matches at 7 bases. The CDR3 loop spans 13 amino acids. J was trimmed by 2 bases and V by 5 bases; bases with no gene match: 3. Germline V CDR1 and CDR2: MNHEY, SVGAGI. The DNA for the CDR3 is TGTGCCAGCAGTCCCGGGACAGCCTACGAGCAGTACTTC. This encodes CASSPGTAYEQYF.

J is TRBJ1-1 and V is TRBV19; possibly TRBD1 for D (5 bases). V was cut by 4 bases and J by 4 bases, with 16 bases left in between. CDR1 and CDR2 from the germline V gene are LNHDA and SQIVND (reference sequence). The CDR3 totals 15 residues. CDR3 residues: CASSNWEGLFTEAFF. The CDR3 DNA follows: TGTGCCAGTAGTAACTGGGAGGGGCTGTTCACTGAAGCTTTCTTT.

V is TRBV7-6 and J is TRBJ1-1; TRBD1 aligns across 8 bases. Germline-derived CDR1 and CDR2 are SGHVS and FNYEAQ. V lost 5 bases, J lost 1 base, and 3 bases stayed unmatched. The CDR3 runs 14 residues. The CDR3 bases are TGTGCCAGCAGCGGACAGGGTTGGAACACTGAAGCTTTCTTT. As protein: CASSGQGWNTEAFF.

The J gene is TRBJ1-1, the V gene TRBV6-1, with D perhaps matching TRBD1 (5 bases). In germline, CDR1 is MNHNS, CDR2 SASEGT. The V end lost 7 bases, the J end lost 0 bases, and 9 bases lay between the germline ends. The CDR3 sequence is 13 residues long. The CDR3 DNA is TGTGCCAGCAAGACAGAAATGAACACTGAAGCTTTCTTT. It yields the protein CASKTEMNTEAFF.

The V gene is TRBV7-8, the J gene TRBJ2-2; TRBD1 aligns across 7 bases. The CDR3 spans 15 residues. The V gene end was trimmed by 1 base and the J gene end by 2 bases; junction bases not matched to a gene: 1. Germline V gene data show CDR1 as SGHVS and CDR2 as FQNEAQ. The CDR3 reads CASSLGQGNTGELFF. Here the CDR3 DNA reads TGTGCCAGCAGCTTAGGACAGGGTAACACCGGGGAGCTGTTTTTT.

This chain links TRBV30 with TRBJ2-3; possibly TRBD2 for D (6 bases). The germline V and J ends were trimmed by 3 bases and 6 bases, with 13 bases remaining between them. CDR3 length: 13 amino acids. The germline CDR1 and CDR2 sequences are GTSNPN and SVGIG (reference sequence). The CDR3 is CAWSFGGLDTQYF. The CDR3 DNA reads TGTGCCTGGAGCTTCGGGGGTTTGGATACGCAGTATTTT.